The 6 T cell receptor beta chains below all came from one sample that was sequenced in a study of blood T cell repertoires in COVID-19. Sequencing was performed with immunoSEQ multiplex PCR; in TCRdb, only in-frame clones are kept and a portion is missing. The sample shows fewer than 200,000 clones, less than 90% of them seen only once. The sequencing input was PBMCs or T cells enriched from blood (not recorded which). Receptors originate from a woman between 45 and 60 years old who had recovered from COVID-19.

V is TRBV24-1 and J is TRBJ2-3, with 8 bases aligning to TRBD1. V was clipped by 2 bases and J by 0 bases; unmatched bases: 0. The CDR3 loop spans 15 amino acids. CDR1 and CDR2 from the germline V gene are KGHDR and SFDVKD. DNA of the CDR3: TGTGCCACCAGTGATTGGACAGGGAGCACAGATACGCAGTATTTT. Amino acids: CATSDWTGSTDTQYF.

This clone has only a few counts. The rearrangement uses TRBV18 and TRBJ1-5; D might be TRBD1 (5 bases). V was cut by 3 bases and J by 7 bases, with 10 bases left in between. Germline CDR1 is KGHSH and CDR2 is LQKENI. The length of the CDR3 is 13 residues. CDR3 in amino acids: CASSPGGAQPQHF. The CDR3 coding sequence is TGTGCCAGCTCACCCGGCGGGGCCCAGCCCCAGCATTTT.

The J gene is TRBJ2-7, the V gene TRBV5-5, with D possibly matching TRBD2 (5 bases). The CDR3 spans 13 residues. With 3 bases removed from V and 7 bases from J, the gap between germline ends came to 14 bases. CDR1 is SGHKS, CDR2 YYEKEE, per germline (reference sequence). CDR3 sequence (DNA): TGTGCCAGCAGCTCCCGGGCCTCGGGGGAGCAGTACGTC. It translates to CASSSRASGEQYV.

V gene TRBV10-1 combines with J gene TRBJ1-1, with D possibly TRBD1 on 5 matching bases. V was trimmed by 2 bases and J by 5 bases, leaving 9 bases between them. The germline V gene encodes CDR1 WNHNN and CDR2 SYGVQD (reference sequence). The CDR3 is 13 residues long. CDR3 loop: CASSEAGRTEAFF. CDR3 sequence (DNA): TGCGCCAGCAGTGAGGCAGGGCGAACTGAAGCTTTCTTT.

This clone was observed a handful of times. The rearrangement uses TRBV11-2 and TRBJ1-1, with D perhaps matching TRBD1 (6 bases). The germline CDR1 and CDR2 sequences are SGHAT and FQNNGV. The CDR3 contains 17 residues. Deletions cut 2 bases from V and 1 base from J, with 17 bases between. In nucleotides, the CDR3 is TGTGCCAGCAGCTTACCTCGCCAGGGGAGCCCGAACACTGAAGCTTTCTTT. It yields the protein CASSLPRQGSPNTEAFF.

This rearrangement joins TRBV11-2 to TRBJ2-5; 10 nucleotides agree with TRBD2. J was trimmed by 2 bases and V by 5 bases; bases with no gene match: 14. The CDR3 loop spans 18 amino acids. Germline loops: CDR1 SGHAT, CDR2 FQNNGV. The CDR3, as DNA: TGTGCCAGCAGCCTCAGCGGGAGGGCCTTCAACTGGCAAGAGACCCAGTACTTC. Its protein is CASSLSGRAFNWQETQYF.